The subject of this entry is one TCR beta chain. The data were obtained in a study of T cells in Graves' hyperthyroidism and ophthalmopathy. TCR beta CDR3 region amplification was performed from RNA transcripts. Carried out on the TCR CDR3, a first-round RT-PCR used the HTBI primer set. A single record per CDR3 protein comes from TCRdb applying MiXCR to the multiplex PCR reads. Among roughly 650,000 distinct CDR3 sequences listed, approximately 16% were seen once. The origin of this receptor is a woman aged 35 to 49 with Graves' ophthalmopathy. The sequenced material came from blood.

In DNA form, the CDR3 reads TGTGCCAGCAGGAAACTAGCGGGAGGCACGAACACCGGGGAGCTGTTTTTT. Amino acid sequence: CASRKLAGGTNTGELFF. The gene calls are TRBV12-3 or TRBV12-4 and TRBJ2-2; the match to TRBD2 covers 12 bases. The CDR3 length is 17 residues. V lost 6 bases to trimming and J lost 0 bases; unmatched junction nucleotides: 5.